This T cell receptor (beta chain) came from a study of cytomegalovirus exposure and HLA in healthy donors. The PCR made use of 60 Vbeta and 13 Jbeta primers. Repertoires were generated with immunoSEQ multiplex PCR, while TCRdb's copy carries only in-frame clones and drops some. The table lists 70,000 to 100,000 clones, 55% to 75% of them singletons. Points from the study as a whole: Cytomegalovirus association was assigned to approximately 180 TCR beta chains. Productive status was seen about 90% or about 30% of the time for most TCR beta V segments in an earlier analysis. Follow-up analysis later connected one missense variant in DCLRE1C with trimming of TCR beta V- and J-genes.

Of note for this clone: What it recognizes is unknown.

The CDR3 extends over 14 amino acids. Germline CDR1 reads MNHNY; CDR2 reads SVGAGI (reference sequence). V was trimmed by 0 bases and J by 2 bases, leaving 7 bases between them. The receptor's source is a man in his fifties or sixties in good health and CMV-seronegative. The chain carries TRBV6-6 and TRBJ1-2; D not certain. Sequencing was performed on PBMCs. DNA for the CDR3: TGTGCCAGCAGTTACTCTCTCCAGAACTATGGCTACACCTTC. This sequence encodes CASSYSLQNYGYTF.